This entry lists 8 T cell receptor beta chains sequenced from one sample in a study of cytomegalovirus exposure and HLA in healthy donors. PCR amplification relied on 60 Vbeta primers (plus 13 Jbeta primers). Here immunoSEQ multiplex PCR was the method, and the copy in TCRdb shows in-frame clones only, minus some. The sample carries hundreds of thousands of clones, almost 70% recorded once. The sequencing input was PBMCs. The receptors shown here come from a man aged 35 to 55 in good health and CMV-seropositive.

This clone occurred once. V and J are TRBV6-5 and TRBJ1-1; maybe TRBD1 (6 bases). There are 14 residues in the CDR3. Germline CDR1 MNHEY, CDR2 SVGAGI. V gave up 6 bases and J gave up 1 base, with 12 bases separating them. As DNA, the CDR3 is TGTGCCAGCAGCCGGACAGCTAGGAACACTGAAGCTTTCTTT. Its protein product is CASSRTARNTEAFF.

The chain has TRBV9 and TRBJ2-3, with TRBD2 matching 12 bases. This CDR3 comprises 15 residues. V trimming: 5 bases; J trimming: 6 bases; junction bases outside the gene matches: 7. Looked up from germline, CDR1 is SGDLS and CDR2 is YYNGEE. The CDR3 region is CASSYGLAGTDTQYF. Here the CDR3 DNA reads TGTGCCAGCAGTTACGGACTAGCGGGGACTGATACGCAGTATTTT.

This clone was found a few times. This chain joins TRBV5-4 and TRBJ1-2; 9 bases fit TRBD1. The CDR3 runs 16 residues. Germline V gene data show CDR1 as SGHNT and CDR2 as YYREEE (reference sequence). With V trimmed by 0 bases and J by 8 bases, 11 bases remained unmatched. DNA for the CDR3: TGTGCCAGCAGCTTGGACGGAATAACAGGGGGCGGCGGCTACACCTTC. It translates to CASSLDGITGGGGYTF.

V is TRBV6-1 and J is TRBJ2-5; TRBD2 matches at 10 bases. Looked up from germline, CDR1 is MNHNS and CDR2 is SASEGT. Trimming took 6 bases from V and 2 from J; bases not matched to a gene: 0. This CDR3 has 13 amino acids. The CDR3 nucleotides read TGTGCCAGCAGACTAGCGGGGCAAGAGACCCAGTACTTC. Amino acids: CASRLAGQETQYF.

This chain connects TRBV28 to TRBJ2-7; 10 nucleotides line up with TRBD2. Unmatched junction bases numbered 10, after V lost 10 bases and J lost 4 bases. This CDR3 region has 14 residues. Germline loops: CDR1 MDHEN, CDR2 SYDVKM. The CDR3 nucleotides are TGTGCCACCGGAGAGCGGGGGGGGGAATACGAGCAGTACTTC. It specifies CATGERGGEYEQYF.

CDR3 sequence reads: CASSVRGGGTDTQYF. CDR3 nucleotides: TGTGCCAGCAGCGTAAGAGGCGGGGGAACAGATACGCAGTATTTT. The chain links TRBV9 to TRBJ2-3, with 7 bases lining up with TRBD2. The V gene end was trimmed by 1 base and the J gene end by 3 bases; junction bases not matched to a gene: 5. The CDR3 covers 15 residues. Germline V lookup: CDR1 SGDLS, CDR2 YYNGEE.

The chain carries TRBV5-4 and TRBJ2-3; D gene unclear. Looked up from germline, CDR1 is SGHNT and CDR2 is YYREEE (reference sequence). This CDR3 is built from 14 residues. V was trimmed by 4 bases and J by 3 bases, leaving 12 bases between them. The CDR3, as DNA: TGTGCCAGCAGCCCGCCTTTAGAGACAGATACGCAGTATTTT. Translated, it gives CASSPPLETDTQYF.

The V call is TRBV7-7, the J call TRBJ2-5, with 8 positions matching TRBD1. Per the germline V gene, CDR1 is SSHAT and CDR2 is FNYEAQ (reference sequence). The CDR3 runs to 15 residues. V shed 5 bases and J 5 bases; nucleotides not matched to a gene: 10. The CDR3 nucleotides are TGTGCCAGCAGCCCGCGAGCAGGGGGCGAGGAGACCCAGTACTTC. It is translated as CASSPRAGGEETQYF. The variable domain in full, completed from reference TRBV7-7 and TRBJ2-5, reads GAGVSQSPRYKVTKRGQDVTLRCDPISSHATLYWYQQALGQGPEFLTYFNYEAQPDKSGLPSDRFSAERPEGSISTLTIQRTEQRDSAMYRCASSPRAGGEETQYFGPGTRLLVL.